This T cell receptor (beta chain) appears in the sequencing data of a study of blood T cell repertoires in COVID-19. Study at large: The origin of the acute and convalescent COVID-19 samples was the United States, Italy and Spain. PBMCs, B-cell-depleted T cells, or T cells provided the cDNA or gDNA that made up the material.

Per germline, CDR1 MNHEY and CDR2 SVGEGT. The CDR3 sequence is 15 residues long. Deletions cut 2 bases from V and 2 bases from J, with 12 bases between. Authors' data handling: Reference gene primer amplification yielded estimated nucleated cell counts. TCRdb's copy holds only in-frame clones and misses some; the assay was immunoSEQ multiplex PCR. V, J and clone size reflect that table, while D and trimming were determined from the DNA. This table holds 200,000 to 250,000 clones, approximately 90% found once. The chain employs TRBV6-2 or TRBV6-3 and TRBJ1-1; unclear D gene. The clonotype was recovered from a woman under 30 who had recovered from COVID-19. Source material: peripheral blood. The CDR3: CASSYPGLINTEAFF. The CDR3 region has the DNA TGTGCCAGCAGTTACCCAGGATTGATAAACACTGAAGCTTTCTTT.